This T cell receptor beta chain was retrieved from a study of T-cell reconstitution after alpha-beta-depleted transplantation in children. Worth noting for this clonotype: The antigen is unknown.

Preparing the TCRbeta library involved the use of unique molecular identifiers. In TCRdb, the PCR reads were re-called with MiXCR into one record per CDR3 protein. The repertoire consists of some 150,000 distinct CDR3 sequences, with around 9% occurring once and the leading ten covering 18%. Findings of the study overall: From newly produced T cells came most of the T-cell counts and diversity one year after transplant. Reportedly, only several hundred clones from non-depleted graft cells drove alpha-beta T-cell counts at about two months. Surviving recipient T cells and thymic progenitors produced the high day-60 TCRbeta diversity seen in some patients.

This CDR3 has 13 residues. V was cut by 8 bases and J by 0 bases, with 11 bases left in between. The germline V gene encodes CDR1 MNHNS and CDR2 SASEGT. The sample was PBMCs, mostly from graft donor cells, taken 180 days after TCRalphabeta/CD19-depleted stem cell transplant. The V gene is TRBV6-1, the J gene TRBJ2-7; D uncertain. The sequence came from a female patient between 2 and 10 years old who had a stem cell transplant for congenital amegakaryocytic thrombocytopenia, so the T cells may come from the graft donor. CDR3 DNA: TGTGCCAGCGCTCCCCGGAGCTCCTACGAGCAGTACTTC. Its translation is CASAPRSSYEQYF.